This TCR beta chain was recorded in a study of blood T cell repertoires in COVID-19. In the study overall: Sample material is recorded as cDNA or gDNA derived from T cells, B-cell-depleted T cells, or PBMCs.

Some clones are missing from TCRdb's copy, which holds only in-frame ones; the method was immunoSEQ multiplex PCR. The sample lists about 200,000 clones, 80% occurring once. This CDR3 comprises 14 residues. Germline CDR1 SGHAT, CDR2 FQNNGV. Trimming took 1 base from V and 5 from J, leaving 11 bases between them. The sample was PBMCs or T cells enriched from blood (not recorded which). The V call is TRBV11-2, the J call TRBJ2-5; a weak D match, TRBD1 (5 bases). This receptor was identified in a woman aged 40 to 50 with acute COVID-19. CDR3 bases: TGTGCCAGCAGCTTAGGGATCGCAGGGGAGACCCAGTACTTC. It is translated as CASSLGIAGETQYF.